This T cell receptor (beta chain) was retrieved from a study of T cell repertoires in cytomegalovirus infection (dated by TCRdb to about 2019). Context from the whole study: Donor HLA type was relevant to the analysis, as public TCR beta signatures indicated carriage of CMV infection together with the matching HLA type. Overall study outcomes, separate from this receptor: The ex vivo response was dominated by HLA-C-restricted CMV-specific TCR beta clonotypes, and the single most frequent clonotype in two of eight donors was supplied by these HLA-C-restricted clonotypes. In both this cohort and an independent roughly 400-donor cohort, the cumulative frequency of public TCR beta family members distinguished carriers of CMV infection plus the relevant HLA type.

The sequencer was an Illumina HiSeq 1500. The public reads were run again by TCRdb, first through fastp at Q25 and then through MiXCR, and only productive beta chains were kept. When rows share a CDR3 protein, they turn into one entry using the most common DNA and genes. The sample table records approximately 170,000 distinct CDR3 sequences; approximately 17% of these occur just once. The ten most abundant clones make up about 19% of the sample. Turning to this clonotype: The antigen it binds to is not known. Within one base of it there is no much larger clone, and no base qualities were kept.

Here V drops 5 bases and J drops 8 bases, and the junction holds 9 bases not matched to any gene. The CDR3 sequence holds 15 residues, the cysteine and phenylalanine included. Only CDR3 DNA is held: 45 bases, read in frame from base 1. CDR1 and CDR2 are drawn from the germline V gene: SGHTA, FQGNSA. The origin of this receptor is a human donor in good health (CMV status not recorded). Some clones in this sample may be carry-over from other donors' samples. The sequenced material came from CD8+ T cells from PBMCs. In this chain, TRBV7-2 is recombined with TRBJ2-1, with 10 bases matching TRBD2. In nucleotides, the sequence is TGTGCCAGCAGCCTAGGGCTAGCGGGGGCCCATGAGCAGTTCTTC. Its protein product is CASSLGLAGAHEQFF.